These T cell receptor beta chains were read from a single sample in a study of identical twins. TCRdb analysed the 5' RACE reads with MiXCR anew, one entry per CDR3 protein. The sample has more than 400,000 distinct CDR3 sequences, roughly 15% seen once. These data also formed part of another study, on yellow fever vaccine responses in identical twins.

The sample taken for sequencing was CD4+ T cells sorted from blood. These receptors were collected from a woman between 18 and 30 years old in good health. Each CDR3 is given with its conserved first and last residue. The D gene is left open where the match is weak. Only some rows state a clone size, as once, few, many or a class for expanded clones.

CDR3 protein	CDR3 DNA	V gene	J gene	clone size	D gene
CASSSGQGAVNQPQHF	TGTGCCAGCAGTTCCGGACAGGGGGCTGTCAATCAGCCCCAGCATTTT	TRBV12-3/TRBV12-4	TRBJ1-5	many	TRBD1
CASSSTTGLGGELFF	TGTGCCAGCAGCTCCACGACGGGGTTGGGCGGGGAGCTGTTTTTT	TRBV11-3	TRBJ2-2	-	-
CASRFRGYTEAFF	TGTGCCAGCAGGTTCAGGGGATACACTGAAGCTTTCTTT	TRBV12-3/TRBV12-4	TRBJ1-1	-	-
CASSPTSAASTGELFF	TGCGCCAGCAGCCCGACTAGCGCGGCAAGCACCGGGGAGCTGTTTTTT	TRBV5-1	TRBJ2-2	many	TRBD2
CSAEPPGTGTTGELFF	TGCAGCGCCGAGCCCCCCGGGACAGGGACCACCGGGGAGCTGTTTTTT	TRBV29-1	TRBJ2-2	-	TRBD1
CSARGAGWGTDTQYF	TGCAGTGCTAGAGGAGCGGGGTGGGGCACAGATACGCAGTATTTT	TRBV20-1	TRBJ2-3	-	TRBD2
CASSFPNPVQLLYRNEQFF	TGTGCCAGCAGCTTTCCGAACCCCGTCCAGCTCCTATACCGCAATGAGCAGTTCTTC	TRBV11-2	TRBJ2-1	-	-
CASSLFALAGGWNEQFF	TGTGCCAGCAGTTTATTTGCACTAGCGGGGGGGTGGAATGAGCAGTTCTTC	TRBV27	TRBJ2-1	-	TRBD2
CSARDGSTHEQFF	TGCAGTGCTAGAGATGGCTCTACACATGAGCAGTTCTTC	TRBV20-1	TRBJ2-1	few	-
CAISGTSNYGYTF	TGTGCCATCAGTGGGACTTCTAACTATGGCTACACCTTC	TRBV10-3	TRBJ1-2	-	-
CAFSLIVFGGSGSGETQYF	TGTGCCTTCAGTTTAATCGTTTTTGGCGGGAGCGGGAGTGGGGAGACCCAGTACTTC	TRBV12-3/TRBV12-4	TRBJ2-5	-	TRBD2
CASSLTDNFLGYTF	TGTGCCAGCAGCCTGACGGACAATTTTCTTGGCTACACCTTC	TRBV3-1	TRBJ1-2	few	-
CASSSIRDTEAFF	TGTGCCAGCAGCTCGATAAGGGACACTGAAGCTTTCTTT	TRBV7-9	TRBJ1-1	few	-
CASSFLVVDEQFF	TGTGCCAGCAGTTTCTTAGTTGTGGATGAGCAGTTCTTC	TRBV28	TRBJ2-1	-	-
CASRLEQYF	TGTGCCAGCAGACTCGAGCAGTACTTC	TRBV27	TRBJ2-7	-	-
CASTGQAVSTDTQYF	TGTGCCAGCACAGGACAGGCGGTTAGCACAGATACGCAGTATTTT	TRBV21-1	TRBJ2-3	few	-
CSASPIDYGYTF	TGCAGTGCTAGTCCAATCGACTATGGCTACACCTTC	TRBV20-1	TRBJ1-2	-	-
CASSPRGESNQPQHF	TGTGCCAGCAGCCCGCGGGGGGAAAGCAATCAGCCCCAGCATTTT	TRBV7-2	TRBJ1-5	few	-
CASAPTGQSGANVLTF	TGTGCCAGCGCTCCTACGGGGCAGTCTGGGGCCAACGTCCTGACTTTC	TRBV7-8	TRBJ2-6	-	-
CASSLTSTYEQYF	TGCGCCAGCAGCTTGACTAGCACCTACGAGCAGTACTTC	TRBV5-1	TRBJ2-7	-	-
CSARPQGTGELFF	TGCAGTGCTAGGCCGCAGGGCACCGGGGAGCTGTTTTTT	TRBV20-1	TRBJ2-2	-	-
CASSSAGTSGVMKTQYF	TGCGCCAGCAGCTCCGCGGGGACTAGCGGGGTTATGAAGACCCAGTACTTC	TRBV5-1	TRBJ2-5	few	TRBD2
CASSVVGTSSITGELFF	TGTGCCAGCAGCGTAGTCGGGACTAGCAGTATAACCGGGGAGCTGTTTTTT	TRBV9	TRBJ2-2	-	TRBD2
CASSRGGTYNEQFF	TGTGCCAGCAGCCGTGGGGGGACCTACAATGAGCAGTTCTTC	TRBV7-9	TRBJ2-1	-	-
CASSLWQLNTEAFF	TGCGCCAGCAGCTTGTGGCAGTTGAACACTGAAGCTTTCTTT	TRBV5-1	TRBJ1-1	many	-
CSVRTSGMSSYNEQFF	TGCAGCGTGCGGACTAGCGGAATGAGCTCCTACAATGAGCAGTTCTTC	TRBV29-1	TRBJ2-1	-	TRBD2
CASSQESTLGGFGEQFF	TGCGCCAGCAGCCAAGAATCTACTCTAGGGGGGTTCGGTGAGCAGTTCTTC	TRBV4-1	TRBJ2-1	-	-
CSAPSGYNEQFF	TGCAGTGCTCCTAGCGGATACAATGAGCAGTTCTTC	TRBV20-1	TRBJ2-1	-	TRBD2
CSVPGQGSNNEQFF	TGCAGTGTCCCGGGACAGGGGTCAAATAATGAGCAGTTCTTC	TRBV20-1	TRBJ2-1	-	TRBD1
CASSLSGGGIGYTF	TGTGCCAGCAGCTTATCGGGAGGGGGCATTGGCTACACCTTC	TRBV7-9	TRBJ1-2	few	TRBD1